This is a list of T cell receptor beta chains from one sample in a study of T cell responses to AZD1222 COVID-19 vaccine. Profiled with immunoSEQ multiplex PCR; TCRdb holds only in-frame clones, not every one. The sample has some 150,000 clones, approximately 90% seen once. The sample consisted of peripheral blood, taken 28 days after the second AZD1222 dose. The receptors stem from an adult who received the AZD1222 COVID-19 vaccine. Both conserved end residues are part of each CDR3. Each record gives: V gene, J gene, D gene, clone size, CDR3 protein, CDR3 DNA. The D gene is left open where the match is weak. Rows give clone size only sometimes, using once, few, many, or a class for an expanded clone.

>TRBV7-2|TRBJ2-7|TRBD1|-
CASSPRSGQGSYEQYF
TGTGCCAGCAGCCCACGATCGGGACAGGGTTCTTACGAGCAGTACTTC
>TRBV6-1|TRBJ2-1|TRBD2|-
CASSAGLAGMLGEQFF
TGTGCCAGCAGTGCCGGACTAGCGGGAATGCTAGGGGAGCAGTTCTTC
>TRBV9|TRBJ2-3|TRBD2|-
CASSSTGATSGGDSTDTQYF
TGTGCCAGCAGCTCGACAGGGGCGACTAGCGGGGGGGATAGCACAGATACGCAGTATTTT
>TRBV28|TRBJ1-5|TRBD1|few
CASRPGGAAQPQHF
TGTGCCAGCAGACCAGGGGGAGCGGCTCAGCCCCAGCATTTT
>TRBV9|TRBJ2-1|-|-
CASSPYSSSYNEQFF
TGTGCCAGCAGCCCTTACAGTAGCTCCTACAATGAGCAGTTCTTC
>TRBV28|TRBJ1-6|-|-
CASSSARGYYNSPLHF
TGTGCCAGCAGTTCCGCCCGGGGTTACTATAATTCACCCCTCCACTTT
>TRBV5-6|TRBJ1-3|-|-
CASSWTDSGNTIYF
TGTGCCAGCAGCTGGACAGACAGTGGAAACACCATATATTTT
>TRBV29-1|TRBJ2-1|TRBD2|-
CSASGGTYNEQFF
TGCAGCGCTAGCGGGGGGACCTACAATGAGCAGTTCTTC
>TRBV28|TRBJ1-6|-|-
CASSLQGFRNSPLHF
TGTGCCAGCAGCCTACAGGGCTTTAGAAATTCACCCCTCCACTTT
>TRBV12-3/TRBV12-4|TRBJ1-5|-|-
CASSSGGLAQHF
TGTGCCAGCAGTTCCGGGGGGCTGGCCCAGCATTTT
>TRBV7-6|TRBJ1-6|-|-
CASSASGEGPGYNSPLHF
TGTGCCAGCAGCGCGTCAGGGGAGGGCCCGGGGTATAATTCACCCCTCCACTTT
>TRBV18|TRBJ1-1|TRBD1|-
CASSTGFGTEAFF
TGTGCCAGCTCGACAGGGTTCGGCACTGAAGCTTTCTTT
>TRBV13|TRBJ2-2|TRBD1|-
CASSPGRGQFGELFF
TGTGCCAGCAGCCCGGGTAGGGGGCAATTCGGGGAGCTGTTTTTT
>TRBV27|TRBJ2-3|TRBD2|-
CASNRAGGGGTDTQYF
TGTGCCAGTAACCGAGCGGGAGGGGGGGGCACAGATACGCAGTATTTT
>TRBV24-1|TRBJ1-2|-|-
CATSDSGGQSRGGYTF
TGTGCCACCAGTGATTCTGGCGGGCAAAGTCGCGGGGGCTACACCTTC
>TRBV10-1|TRBJ2-1|TRBD1|-
CASSEWVQGAVNEQFF
TGCGCCAGCAGTGAGTGGGTACAGGGGGCTGTGAATGAGCAGTTCTTC
>TRBV11-1|TRBJ2-1|-|-
CASSFRDRAYNEQFF
TGTGCCAGCAGCTTTCGAGACAGAGCGTACAATGAGCAGTTCTTC
>TRBV28|TRBJ1-2|-|-
CASSLVGGGEYGYTF
TGTGCCAGCAGTTTGGTTGGGGGGGGCGAGTATGGCTACACCTTC
>TRBV7-2|TRBJ1-3|TRBD1|few
CASSRGGQGVSGNTIYF
TGTGCCAGCAGCAGAGGTGGACAGGGGGTTTCTGGAAACACCATATATTTT
>TRBV12-5|TRBJ2-7|-|-
CASGLVPRLGNEQYF
TGTGCTAGTGGTTTGGTTCCCAGGCTGGGAAACGAGCAGTACTTC
>TRBV10-2|TRBJ1-4|-|once
CASSVSVGANEKLFF
TGCGCCAGCAGTGTTTCTGTAGGGGCTAATGAAAAACTGTTTTTT
>TRBV27|TRBJ1-6|TRBD1|-
CASRNRGLGSPLHF
TGTGCCAGCAGGAACAGGGGGCTTGGGTCACCCCTCCACTTT
>TRBV4-2|TRBJ2-1|-|-
CASRLGHQGTNEQFF
TGTGCCAGCCGCCTCGGGCACCAGGGGACCAATGAGCAGTTCTTC
>TRBV7-9|TRBJ1-6|TRBD1|few
CASSPPQGAGSPLHF
TGTGCCAGCAGCCCACCACAGGGGGCAGGATCACCCCTCCACTTT
>TRBV3-1/TRBV3-2|TRBJ1-1|TRBD1|-
CASSRSGTGNTEAFF
TGTGCCAGCAGCCGATCCGGGACAGGGAACACTGAAGCTTTCTTT
>TRBV28|TRBJ2-4|TRBD2|-
CASSRPGTTMDIQYF
TGTGCCAGCAGTCGCCCTGGGACTACCATGGACATTCAGTACTTC
>TRBV18|TRBJ2-7|-|-
CASSSRVSGVNFNEQYF
TGTGCCAGCTCATCCCGAGTCTCAGGGGTTAATTTTAACGAGCAGTACTTC
>TRBV7-2|TRBJ2-7|TRBD2|-
CASSPPPGGFYEQYF
TGTGCCAGCAGCCCGCCCCCGGGGGGGTTCTACGAGCAGTACTTC
>TRBV30|TRBJ2-3|-|-
CACGTGAQYF
TGTGCCTGCGGGACGGGGGCGCAGTATTTT
>TRBV10-1|TRBJ2-2|-|-
CASSDPGLDQTHLTGELFF
TGCGCCAGCAGTGACCCGGGACTCGACCAAACCCACCTCACCGGGGAGCTGTTTTTT
>TRBV13|TRBJ2-1|TRBD2|-
CASSPGLVRYNEQFF
TGTGCCAGCAGCCCAGGACTAGTTCGGTACAATGAGCAGTTCTTC
>TRBV5-1|TRBJ2-3|TRBD2|-
CASSGNSGRAETQYF
TGCGCCAGCAGCGGGAACAGCGGGAGGGCCGAGACGCAGTATTTT
>TRBV3-1/TRBV3-2|TRBJ2-2|TRBD2|-
CASSQGLAGGGGELFF
TGTGCCAGCAGCCAAGGTCTAGCGGGAGGTGGCGGGGAGCTGTTTTTT
>TRBV24-1|TRBJ2-2|-|-
CATRPSANTGELFF
TGTGCCACCAGGCCGTCAGCGAACACCGGGGAGCTGTTTTTT
>TRBV9|TRBJ1-5|-|-
CASSVDLNQPQHF
TGTGCCAGCAGCGTAGATTTGAATCAGCCCCAGCATTTT